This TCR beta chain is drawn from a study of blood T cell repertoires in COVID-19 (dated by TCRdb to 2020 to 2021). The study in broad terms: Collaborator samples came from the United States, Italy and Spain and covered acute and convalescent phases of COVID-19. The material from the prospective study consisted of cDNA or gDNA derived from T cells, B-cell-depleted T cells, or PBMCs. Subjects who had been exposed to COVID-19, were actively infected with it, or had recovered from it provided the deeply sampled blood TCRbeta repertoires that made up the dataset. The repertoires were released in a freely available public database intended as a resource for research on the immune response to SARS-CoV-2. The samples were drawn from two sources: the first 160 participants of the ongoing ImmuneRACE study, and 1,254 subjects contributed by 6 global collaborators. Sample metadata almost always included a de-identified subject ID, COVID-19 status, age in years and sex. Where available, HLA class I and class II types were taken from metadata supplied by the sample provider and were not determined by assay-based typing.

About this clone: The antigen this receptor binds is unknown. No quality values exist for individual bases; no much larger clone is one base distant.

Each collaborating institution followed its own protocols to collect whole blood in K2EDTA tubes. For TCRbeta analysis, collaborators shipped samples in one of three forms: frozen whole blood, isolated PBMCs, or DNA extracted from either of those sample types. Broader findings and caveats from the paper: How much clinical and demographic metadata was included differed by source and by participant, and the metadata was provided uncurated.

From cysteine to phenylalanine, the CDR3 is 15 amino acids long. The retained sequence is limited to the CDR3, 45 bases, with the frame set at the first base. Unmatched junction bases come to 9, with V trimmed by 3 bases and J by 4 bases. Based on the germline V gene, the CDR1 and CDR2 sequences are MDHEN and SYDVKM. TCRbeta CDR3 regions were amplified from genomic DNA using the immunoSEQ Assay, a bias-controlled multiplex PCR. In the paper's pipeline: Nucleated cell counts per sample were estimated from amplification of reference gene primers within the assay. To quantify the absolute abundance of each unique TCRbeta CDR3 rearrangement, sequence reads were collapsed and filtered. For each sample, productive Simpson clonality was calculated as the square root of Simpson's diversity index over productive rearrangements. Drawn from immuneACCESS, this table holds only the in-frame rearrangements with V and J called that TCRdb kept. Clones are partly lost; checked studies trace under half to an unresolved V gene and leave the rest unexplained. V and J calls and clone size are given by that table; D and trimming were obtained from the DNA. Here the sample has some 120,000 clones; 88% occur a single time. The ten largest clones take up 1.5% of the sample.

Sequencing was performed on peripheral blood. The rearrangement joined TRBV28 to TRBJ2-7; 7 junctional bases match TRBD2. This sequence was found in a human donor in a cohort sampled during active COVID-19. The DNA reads TGTGCCAGCAGTTTGCCCGGGACGGGGGGATACGAGCAGTACTTC. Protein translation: CASSLPGTGGYEQYF.